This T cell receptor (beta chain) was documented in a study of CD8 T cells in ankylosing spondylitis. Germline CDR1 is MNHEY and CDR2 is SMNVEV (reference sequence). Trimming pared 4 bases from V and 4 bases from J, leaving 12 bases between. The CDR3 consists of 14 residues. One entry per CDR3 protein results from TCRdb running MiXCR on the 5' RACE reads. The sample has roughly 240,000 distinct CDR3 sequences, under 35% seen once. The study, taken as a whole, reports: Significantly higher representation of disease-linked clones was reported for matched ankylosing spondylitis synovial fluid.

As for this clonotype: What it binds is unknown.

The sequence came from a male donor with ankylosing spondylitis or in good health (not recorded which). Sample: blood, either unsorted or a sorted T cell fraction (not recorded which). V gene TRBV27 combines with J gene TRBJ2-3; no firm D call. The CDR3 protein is CASSYSFSPDTQYF. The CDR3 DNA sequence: TGTGCCAGCAGTTACAGCTTCAGCCCAGATACGCAGTATTTT.